The entry below describes one TCR beta chain. First-strand cDNA used TRAV- and TRBV-specific primers, covering alpha and beta chains. Amplification, which lasted 15 to 20 PCR cycles, used a constant-region primer and V-primer adapter to amplify TCRs. TCRdb redid the calling of the reads with MiXCR, one entry per CDR3 protein. Of tens of thousands of distinct CDR3 sequences in the sample, over 15% were seen once. The V and J ends lost 3 bases and 2 bases, in that order; junction bases with no gene match: 11. The length of the CDR3 is 16 residues. Germline V CDR1 and CDR2: DFQATT, SNEGSKA (reference sequence). This sample was taken from a study of low-dose radiotherapy and immunotherapy resistance in tumors. Overall study: Per fraction, Cohort 2 was given 1 Gy every two weeks, accumulating a total of 13 Gy over 26 weeks. Aspirin was administered orally at 300 mg daily for four cycles, commencing on cycle 1 day 1.

The time point was: before trial treatment. The donors, trial participants, received nivolumab, ipilimumab, aspirin, low-dose cyclophosphamide and low-dose radiotherapy. The sample here was PBMCs, taken before treatment. This chain links TRBV20-1 with TRBJ2-5, with 8 bases aligning to TRBD2. The source of this sequence is a male donor with prostate cancer. The CDR3 protein is CSASLRLTSVQETQYF. The CDR3 DNA reads TGCAGTGCTAGTCTCCGATTGACTAGCGTACAAGAGACCCAGTACTTC.